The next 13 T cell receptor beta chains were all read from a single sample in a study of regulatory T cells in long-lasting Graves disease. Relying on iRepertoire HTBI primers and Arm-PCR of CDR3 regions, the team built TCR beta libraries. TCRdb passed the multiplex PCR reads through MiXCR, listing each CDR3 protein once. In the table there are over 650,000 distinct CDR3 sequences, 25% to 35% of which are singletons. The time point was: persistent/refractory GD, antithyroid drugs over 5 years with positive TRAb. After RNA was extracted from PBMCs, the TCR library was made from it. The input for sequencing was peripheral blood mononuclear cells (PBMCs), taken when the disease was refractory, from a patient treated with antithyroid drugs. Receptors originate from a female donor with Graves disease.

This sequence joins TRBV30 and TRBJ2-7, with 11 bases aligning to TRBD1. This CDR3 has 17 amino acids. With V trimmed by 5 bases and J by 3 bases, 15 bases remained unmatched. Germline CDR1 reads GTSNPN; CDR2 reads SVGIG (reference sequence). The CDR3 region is CAWYPKGDRGFYYEQYF. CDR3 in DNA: TGTGCCTGGTATCCCAAAGGGGACAGGGGGTTCTACTACGAGCAGTACTTC.

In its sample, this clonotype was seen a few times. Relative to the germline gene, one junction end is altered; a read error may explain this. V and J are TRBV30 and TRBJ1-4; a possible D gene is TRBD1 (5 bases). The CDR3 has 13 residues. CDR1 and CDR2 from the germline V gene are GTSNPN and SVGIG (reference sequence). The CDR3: CAWSVRQSEKLFF. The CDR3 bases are TGTGCCTGGAGTGTTCGACAGAGCGAAAAGCTGTTTTTT.

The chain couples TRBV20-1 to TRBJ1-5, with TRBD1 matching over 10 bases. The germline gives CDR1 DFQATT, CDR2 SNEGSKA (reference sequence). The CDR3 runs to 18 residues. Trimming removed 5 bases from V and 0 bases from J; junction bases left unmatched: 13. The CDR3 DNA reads TGCAGTGCTGTCTCCCAGGGACAGGGGTTGTATAGCAATCAGCCCCAGCATTTT. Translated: CSAVSQGQGLYSNQPQHF.

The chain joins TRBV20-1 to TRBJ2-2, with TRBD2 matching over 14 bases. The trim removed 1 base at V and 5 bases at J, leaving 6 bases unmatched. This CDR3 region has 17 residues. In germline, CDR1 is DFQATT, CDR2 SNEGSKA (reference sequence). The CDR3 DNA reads TGCAGTGCTAGAGGGGACGGGACTAGCGGGAGAACCGGGGAGCTGTTTTTT. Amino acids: CSARGDGTSGRTGELFF.

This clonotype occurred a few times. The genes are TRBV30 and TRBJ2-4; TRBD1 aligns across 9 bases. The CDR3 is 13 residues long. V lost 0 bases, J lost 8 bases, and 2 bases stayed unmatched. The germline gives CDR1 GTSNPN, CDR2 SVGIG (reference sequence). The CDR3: CAWSVQGADIQYF. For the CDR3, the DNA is TGTGCCTGGAGTGTACAGGGGGCCGACATTCAGTACTTC.

Here the CDR3 reads CASTPGGLGEKLFF. The CDR3 region has the DNA TGTGCCAGCACCCCCGGGGGGCTAGGTGAAAAACTGTTTTTT. V and J are TRBV3-1 and TRBJ1-4; D perhaps matches TRBD1 (6 bases). CDR3 length: 14 residues. Trimming left V 7 bases short and J 7 bases short, with 16 bases between. Germline V gene sequence: CDR1 LGHDT, CDR2 YNNKEL (reference sequence).

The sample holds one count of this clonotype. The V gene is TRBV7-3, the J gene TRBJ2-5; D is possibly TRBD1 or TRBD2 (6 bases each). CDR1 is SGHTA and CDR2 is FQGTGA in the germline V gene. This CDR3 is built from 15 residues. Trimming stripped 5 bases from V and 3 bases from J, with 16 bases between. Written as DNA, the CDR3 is TGTGCCAGCAGCCTCATGGGGGGCACTGAAGAGACCCAGTACTTC. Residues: CASSLMGGTEETQYF.

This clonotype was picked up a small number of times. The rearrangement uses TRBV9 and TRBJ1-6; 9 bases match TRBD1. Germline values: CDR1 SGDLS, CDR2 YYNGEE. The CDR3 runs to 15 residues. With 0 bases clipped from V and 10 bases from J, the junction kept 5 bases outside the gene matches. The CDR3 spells CASSVEDRGSSPLHF. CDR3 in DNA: TGTGCCAGCAGCGTAGAGGACAGGGGATCATCACCCCTCCACTTT.

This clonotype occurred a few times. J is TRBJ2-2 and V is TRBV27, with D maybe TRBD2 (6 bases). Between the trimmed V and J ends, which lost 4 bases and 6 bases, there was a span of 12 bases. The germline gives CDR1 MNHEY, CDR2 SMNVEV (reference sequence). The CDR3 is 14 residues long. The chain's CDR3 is CASSSLGGPGELFF. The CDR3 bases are TGTGCCAGCAGTTCTCTCGGGGGTCCCGGGGAGCTGTTTTTT.

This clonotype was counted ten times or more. The CDR3 DNA follows: TGTGCCAGCAGTGGGAGGCAGGGCAGGGAGACCCAGTACTTC. Amino acid sequence: CASSGRQGRETQYF. The J gene is TRBJ2-5, the V gene TRBV2; D may correspond to TRBD1 or TRBD2 (5 bases each). Per the germline V gene, CDR1 is SNHLY and CDR2 is FYNNEI. V shed 4 bases and J shed 5 bases, with 14 bases lying between them. The length of the CDR3 is 14 residues.

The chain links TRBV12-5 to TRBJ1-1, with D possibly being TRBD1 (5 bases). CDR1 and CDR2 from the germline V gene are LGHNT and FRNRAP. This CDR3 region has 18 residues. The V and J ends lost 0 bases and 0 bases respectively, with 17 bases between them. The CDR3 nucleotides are TGTGCTAGTGGTTTGGTACGAACTGGGACTGACTTGAACACTGAAGCTTTCTTT. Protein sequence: CASGLVRTGTDLNTEAFF.

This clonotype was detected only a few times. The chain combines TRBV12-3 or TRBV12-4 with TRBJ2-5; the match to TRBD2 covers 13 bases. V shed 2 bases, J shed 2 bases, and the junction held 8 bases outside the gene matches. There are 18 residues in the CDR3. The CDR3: CASSLPTPGLAGQETQYF. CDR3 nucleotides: TGTGCCAGCAGTTTACCGACGCCGGGACTAGCGGGACAAGAGACCCAGTACTTC.

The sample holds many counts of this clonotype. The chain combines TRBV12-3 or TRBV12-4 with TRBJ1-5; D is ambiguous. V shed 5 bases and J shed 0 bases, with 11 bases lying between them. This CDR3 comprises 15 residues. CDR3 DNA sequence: TGTGCCAGCAGTGACCTCCGGCCTAGCAATCAGCCCCAGCATTTT. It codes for CASSDLRPSNQPQHF.